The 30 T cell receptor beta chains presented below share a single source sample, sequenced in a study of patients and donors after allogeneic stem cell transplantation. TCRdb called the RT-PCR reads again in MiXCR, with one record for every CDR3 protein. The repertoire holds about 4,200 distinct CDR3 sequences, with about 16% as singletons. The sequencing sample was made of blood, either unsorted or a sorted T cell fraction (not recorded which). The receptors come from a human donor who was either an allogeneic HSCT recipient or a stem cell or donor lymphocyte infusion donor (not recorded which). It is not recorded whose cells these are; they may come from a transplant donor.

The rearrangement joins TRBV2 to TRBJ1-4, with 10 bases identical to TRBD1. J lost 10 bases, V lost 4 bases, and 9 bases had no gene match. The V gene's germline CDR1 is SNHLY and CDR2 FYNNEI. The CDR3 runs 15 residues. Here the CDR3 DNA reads TGTGCCAGCAGTGCATTGACAGGGGGCACGGGAAAACTGTTTTTT. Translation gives CASSALTGGTGKLFF.

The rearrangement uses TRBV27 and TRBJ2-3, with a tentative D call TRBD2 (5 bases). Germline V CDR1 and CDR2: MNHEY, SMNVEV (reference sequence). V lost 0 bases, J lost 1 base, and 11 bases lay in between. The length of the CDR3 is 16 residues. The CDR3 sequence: CASSLSWQRGTDTQYF. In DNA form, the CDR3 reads TGTGCCAGCAGTTTATCGTGGCAGAGGGGCACAGATACGCAGTATTTT.

The CDR3 DNA sequence: TGTGCCAGCAGCTTAGGGGACAGGATTTCAGGGTCACCCCTCCACTTT. This gives the protein CASSLGDRISGSPLHF. The chain uses TRBV7-9 and TRBJ1-6; 8 nucleotides match TRBD1. The V gene end was trimmed by 1 base and the J gene end by 10 bases; junction bases not matched to a gene: 9. CDR3 size: 16 residues. Germline CDR1 is SEHNR and CDR2 is FQNEAQ (reference sequence).

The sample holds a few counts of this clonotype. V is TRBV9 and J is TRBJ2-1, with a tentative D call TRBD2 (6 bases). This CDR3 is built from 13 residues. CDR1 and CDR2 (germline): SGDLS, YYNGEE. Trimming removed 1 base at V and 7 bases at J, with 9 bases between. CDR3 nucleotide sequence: TGTGCCAGCAGCGTAAGGAGCGGGAATGAGCAGTTCTTC. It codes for CASSVRSGNEQFF.

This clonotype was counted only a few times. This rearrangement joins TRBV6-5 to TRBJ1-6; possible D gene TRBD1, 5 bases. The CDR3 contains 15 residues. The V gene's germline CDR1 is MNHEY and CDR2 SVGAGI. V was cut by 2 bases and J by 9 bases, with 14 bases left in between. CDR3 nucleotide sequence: TGTGCCAGCAGTTACCTCGGGGGAAGGAGTTCACCCCTCCACTTT. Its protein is CASSYLGGRSSPLHF.

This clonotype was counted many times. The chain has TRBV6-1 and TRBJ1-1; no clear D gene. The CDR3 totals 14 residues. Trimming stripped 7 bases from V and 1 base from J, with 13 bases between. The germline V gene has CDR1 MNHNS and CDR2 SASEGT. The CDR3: CASTEARPNTEAFF. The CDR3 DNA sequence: TGTGCCAGCACCGAGGCAAGACCGAACACTGAAGCTTTCTTT.

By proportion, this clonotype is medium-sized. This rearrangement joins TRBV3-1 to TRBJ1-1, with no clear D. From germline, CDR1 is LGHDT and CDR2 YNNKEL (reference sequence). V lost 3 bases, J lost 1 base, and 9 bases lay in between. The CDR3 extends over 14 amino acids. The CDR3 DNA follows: TGTGCCAGCAGCCACTTGACACGGAACACTGAAGCTTTCTTT. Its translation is CASSHLTRNTEAFF.

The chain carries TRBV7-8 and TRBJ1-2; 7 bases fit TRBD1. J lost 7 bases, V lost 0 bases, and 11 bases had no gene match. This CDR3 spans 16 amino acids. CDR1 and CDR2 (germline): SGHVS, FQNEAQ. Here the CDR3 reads CASSLAKGARHSGYTF. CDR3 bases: TGTGCCAGCAGCTTAGCGAAGGGGGCGCGGCATAGTGGCTACACCTTC.

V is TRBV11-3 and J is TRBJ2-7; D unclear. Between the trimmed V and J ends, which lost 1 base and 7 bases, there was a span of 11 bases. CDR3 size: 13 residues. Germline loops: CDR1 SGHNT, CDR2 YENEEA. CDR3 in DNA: TGTGCCAGCAGCTTAGGGTCTCGAGAGGAGCAGTACTTC. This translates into CASSLGSREEQYF.

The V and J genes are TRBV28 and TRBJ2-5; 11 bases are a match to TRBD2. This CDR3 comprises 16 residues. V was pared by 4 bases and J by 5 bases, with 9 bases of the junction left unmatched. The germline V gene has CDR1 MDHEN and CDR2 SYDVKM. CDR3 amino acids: CASSSYLRLAGETQYF. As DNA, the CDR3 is TGTGCCAGCAGTTCTTATCTCCGACTAGCGGGGGAGACCCAGTACTTC.

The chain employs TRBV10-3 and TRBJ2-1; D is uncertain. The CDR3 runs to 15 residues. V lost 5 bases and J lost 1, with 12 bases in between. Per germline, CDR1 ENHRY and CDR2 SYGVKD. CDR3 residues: CAISRPGVSYNEQFF. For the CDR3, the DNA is TGTGCCATCAGTCGGCCGGGCGTATCCTACAATGAGCAGTTCTTC.

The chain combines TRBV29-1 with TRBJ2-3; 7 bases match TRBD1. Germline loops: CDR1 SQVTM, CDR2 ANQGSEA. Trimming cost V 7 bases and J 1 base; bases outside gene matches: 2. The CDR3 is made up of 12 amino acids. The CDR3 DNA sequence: TGCAGCGCTGACAGGGGCACAGATACGCAGTATTTT. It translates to CSADRGTDTQYF.

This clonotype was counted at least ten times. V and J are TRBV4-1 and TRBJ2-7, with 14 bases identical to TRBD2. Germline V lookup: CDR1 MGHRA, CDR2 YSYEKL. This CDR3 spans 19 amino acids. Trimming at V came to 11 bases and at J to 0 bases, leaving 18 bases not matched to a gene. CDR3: CAATDTGTSGGVGSYEQYF. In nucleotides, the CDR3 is TGCGCCGCGACCGACACCGGGACTAGCGGGGGAGTGGGCTCCTACGAGCAGTACTTC.

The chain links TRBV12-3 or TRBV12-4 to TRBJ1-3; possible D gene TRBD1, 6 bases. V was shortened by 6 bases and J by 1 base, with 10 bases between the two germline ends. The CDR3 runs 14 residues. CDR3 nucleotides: TGTGCCAGCAGCAACAGGGAGTCTGGAAACACCATATATTTT. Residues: CASSNRESGNTIYF.

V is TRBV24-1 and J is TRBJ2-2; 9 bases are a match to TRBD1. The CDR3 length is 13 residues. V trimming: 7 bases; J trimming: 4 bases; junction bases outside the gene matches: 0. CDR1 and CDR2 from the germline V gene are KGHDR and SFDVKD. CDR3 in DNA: TGTGCCACCAGGACAGGGGGCACCGGGGAGCTGTTTTTT. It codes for CATRTGGTGELFF.

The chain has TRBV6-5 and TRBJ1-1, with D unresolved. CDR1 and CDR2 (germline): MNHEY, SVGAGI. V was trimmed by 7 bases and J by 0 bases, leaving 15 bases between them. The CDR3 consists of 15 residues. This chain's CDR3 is CASTRANGVNTEAFF. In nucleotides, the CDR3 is TGTGCCAGCACTCGAGCCAACGGGGTGAACACTGAAGCTTTCTTT.

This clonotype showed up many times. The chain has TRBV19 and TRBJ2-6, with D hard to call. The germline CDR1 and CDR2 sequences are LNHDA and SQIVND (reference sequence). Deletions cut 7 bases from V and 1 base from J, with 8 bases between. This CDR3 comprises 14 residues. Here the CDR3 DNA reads TGTGCCAGTACCCTCCGGTCTGGGGCCAACGTCCTGACTTTC. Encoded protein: CASTLRSGANVLTF.

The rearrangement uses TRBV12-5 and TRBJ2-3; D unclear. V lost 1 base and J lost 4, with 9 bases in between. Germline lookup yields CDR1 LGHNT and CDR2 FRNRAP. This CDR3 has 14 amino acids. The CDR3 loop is CASGLDRVADTQYF. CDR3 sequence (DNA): TGTGCTAGTGGTTTGGACAGAGTAGCAGATACGCAGTATTTT.

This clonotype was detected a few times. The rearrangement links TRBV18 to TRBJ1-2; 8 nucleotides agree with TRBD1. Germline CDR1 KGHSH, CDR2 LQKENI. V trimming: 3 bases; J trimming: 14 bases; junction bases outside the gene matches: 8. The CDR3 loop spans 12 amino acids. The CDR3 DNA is TGTGCCAGCTCACCTGGACAGGGCGTGATTACCTTC. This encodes CASSPGQGVITF.

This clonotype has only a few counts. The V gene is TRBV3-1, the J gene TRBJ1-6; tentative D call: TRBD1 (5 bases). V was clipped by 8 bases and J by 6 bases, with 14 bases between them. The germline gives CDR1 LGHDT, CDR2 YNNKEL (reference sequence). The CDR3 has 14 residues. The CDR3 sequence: CASGQGSRNSPLHF. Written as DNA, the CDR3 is TGTGCCAGCGGACAAGGGTCTCGTAATTCACCCCTCCACTTT.

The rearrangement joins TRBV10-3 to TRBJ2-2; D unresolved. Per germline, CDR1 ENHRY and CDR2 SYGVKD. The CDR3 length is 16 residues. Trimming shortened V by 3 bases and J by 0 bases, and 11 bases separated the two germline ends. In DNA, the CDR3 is TGTGCCATCAGTGAAAAGTTAGCAGCGAACACCGGGGAGCTGTTTTTT. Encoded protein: CAISEKLAANTGELFF.

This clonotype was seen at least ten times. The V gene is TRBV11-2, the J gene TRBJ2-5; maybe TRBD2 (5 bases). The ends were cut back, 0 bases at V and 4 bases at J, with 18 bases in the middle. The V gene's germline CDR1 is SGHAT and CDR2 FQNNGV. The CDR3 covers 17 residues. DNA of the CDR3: TGTGCCAGCAGCTTAGAAAGTAGGCGGGCGAGACGAGAGACCCAGTACTTC. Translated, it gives CASSLESRRARRETQYF. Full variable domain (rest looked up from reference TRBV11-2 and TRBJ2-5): EAGVAQSPRYKIIEKRQSVAFWCNPISGHATLYWYQQILGQGPKLLIQFQNNGVVDDSQLPKDRFSAERLKGVDSTLKIQPAKLEDSAVYLCASSLESRRARRETQYFGPGTRLLVL.

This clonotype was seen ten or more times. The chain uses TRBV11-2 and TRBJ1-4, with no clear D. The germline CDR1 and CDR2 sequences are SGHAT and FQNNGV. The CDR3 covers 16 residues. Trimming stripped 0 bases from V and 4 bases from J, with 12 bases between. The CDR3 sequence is CASSLDLAAINEKLFF. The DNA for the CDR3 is TGTGCCAGCAGCTTAGATCTTGCAGCGATTAATGAAAAACTGTTTTTT.

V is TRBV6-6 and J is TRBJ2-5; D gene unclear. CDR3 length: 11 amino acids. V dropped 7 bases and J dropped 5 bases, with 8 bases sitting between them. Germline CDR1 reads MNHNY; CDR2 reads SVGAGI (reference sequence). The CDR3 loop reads CASTDTETQYF. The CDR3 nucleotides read TGTGCCAGCACCGACACCGAGACCCAGTACTTC.

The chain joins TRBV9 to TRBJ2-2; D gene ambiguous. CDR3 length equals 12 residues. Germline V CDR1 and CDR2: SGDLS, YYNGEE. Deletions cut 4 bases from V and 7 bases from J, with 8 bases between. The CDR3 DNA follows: TGTGCCAGCAGCCCCCTAATCGGGGAGCTGTTTTTT. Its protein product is CASSPLIGELFF. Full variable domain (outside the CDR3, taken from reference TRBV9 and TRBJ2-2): DSGVTQTPKHLITATGQRVTLRCSPRSGDLSVYWYQQSLDQGLQFLIQYYNGEERAKGNILERFSAQQFPDLHSELNLSSLELGDSALYFCASSPLIGELFFGEGSRLTVL.

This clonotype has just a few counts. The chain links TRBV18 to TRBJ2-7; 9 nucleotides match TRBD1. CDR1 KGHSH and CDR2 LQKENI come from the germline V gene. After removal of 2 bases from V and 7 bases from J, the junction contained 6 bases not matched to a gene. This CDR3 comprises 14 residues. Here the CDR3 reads CASSPGTGKVEQYF. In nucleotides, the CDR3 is TGTGCCAGCTCACCAGGGACAGGGAAAGTAGAGCAGTACTTC.

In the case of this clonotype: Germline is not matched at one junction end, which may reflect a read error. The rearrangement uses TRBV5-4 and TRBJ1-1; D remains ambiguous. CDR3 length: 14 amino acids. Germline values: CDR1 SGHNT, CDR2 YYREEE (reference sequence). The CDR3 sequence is CASSSLLPNSEAFF. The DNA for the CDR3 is TGTGCCAGCAGCTCCCTACTCCCGAACAGTGAAGCTTTCTTT.

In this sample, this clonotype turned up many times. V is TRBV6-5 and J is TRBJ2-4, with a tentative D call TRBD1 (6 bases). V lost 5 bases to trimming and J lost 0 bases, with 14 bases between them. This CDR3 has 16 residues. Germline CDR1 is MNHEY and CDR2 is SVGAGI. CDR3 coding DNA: TGTGCCAGCAGTAGTGGACAGCTGCTAGCCAAAAACATTCAGTACTTC. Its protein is CASSSGQLLAKNIQYF.

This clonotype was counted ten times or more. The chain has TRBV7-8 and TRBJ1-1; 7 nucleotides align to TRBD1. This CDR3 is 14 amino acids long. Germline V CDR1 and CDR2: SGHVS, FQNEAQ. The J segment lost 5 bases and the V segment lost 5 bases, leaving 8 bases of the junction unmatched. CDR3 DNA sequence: TGTGCCAGCAGCCTCCGACAGGGCTATACTGAAGCTTTCTTT. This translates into CASSLRQGYTEAFF.

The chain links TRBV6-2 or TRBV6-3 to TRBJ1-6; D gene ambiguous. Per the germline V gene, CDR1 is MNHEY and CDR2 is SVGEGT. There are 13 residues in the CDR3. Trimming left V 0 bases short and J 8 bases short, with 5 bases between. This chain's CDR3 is CASSYSGDSPLHF. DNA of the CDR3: TGTGCCAGCAGTTACTCAGGAGATTCACCCCTCCACTTT.